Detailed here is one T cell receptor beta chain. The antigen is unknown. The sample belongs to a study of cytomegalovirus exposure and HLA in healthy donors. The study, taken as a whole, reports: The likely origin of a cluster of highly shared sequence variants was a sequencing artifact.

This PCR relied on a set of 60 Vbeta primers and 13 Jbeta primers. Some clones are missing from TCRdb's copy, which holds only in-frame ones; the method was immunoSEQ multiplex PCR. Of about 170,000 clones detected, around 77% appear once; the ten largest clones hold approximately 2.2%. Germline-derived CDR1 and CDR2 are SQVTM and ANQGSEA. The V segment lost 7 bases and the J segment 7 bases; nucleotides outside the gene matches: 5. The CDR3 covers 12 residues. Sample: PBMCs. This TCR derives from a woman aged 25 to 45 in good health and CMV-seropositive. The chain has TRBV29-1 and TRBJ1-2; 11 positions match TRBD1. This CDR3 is CSAGQGASGYTF. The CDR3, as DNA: TGCAGCGCAGGACAGGGGGCCAGTGGCTACACCTTC.